This T cell receptor beta chain was sequenced in a study of T cell responses to AZD1222 COVID-19 vaccine. This clone has just a few counts. The antigen remains unidentified. The assay was immunoSEQ multiplex PCR, and TCRdb's table has in-frame clones only and misses some. The sample holds roughly 150,000 clones, approximately 90% seen once. V dropped 1 base and J dropped 7 bases, with 19 bases sitting between them. The CDR3 consists of 16 residues. Germline CDR1 SGHRS, CDR2 YFSETQ. General study findings and limits: After two AZD1222 doses, spike-specific TCR breadth and depth rose versus day 0. Only six people who got AZD1222 tested seropositive at baseline. Vaccine-associated CD4 TCRs spanned spike, dominant at 160-218 and 743-854.

The sequence was collected from an adult in good health. Source: peripheral blood, taken on day 0 of MenACWY control vaccination. The J gene is TRBJ2-3, the V gene TRBV5-1; D is unresolved. DNA of the CDR3: TGCGCCAGCAGCTTGTCGTACGCACCAGACGTACATACGCAGTATTTT. It specifies CASSLSYAPDVHTQYF.